The 17 T cell receptor beta chains in this list originate from one sample, sequenced in a study of cytomegalovirus exposure and HLA in healthy donors. The PCR contained 60 Vbeta and 13 Jbeta primers. Profiling relied on immunoSEQ multiplex PCR, and the TCRdb table lists in-frame clones only, not all of them. The sample features roughly 200,000 clones, with about 1% in its top ten. The source material was PBMCs. These TCRs come from a girl aged 2 to 10 in good health and CMV-seropositive.

V gene TRBV7-9 combines with J gene TRBJ2-2; perhaps TRBD1 as D (6 bases). The CDR3 totals 18 residues. Trimming took off 1 base at V and 2 bases at J, with 17 bases between the two ends. Germline V CDR1 and CDR2: SEHNR, FQNEAQ (reference sequence). In nucleotides, the CDR3 is TGTGCCAGCAGCTTAGTCAGACCAGGGGCGAAAAACACCGGGGAGCTGTTTTTT. Encoded protein: CASSLVRPGAKNTGELFF.

V usage is TRBV30 and J usage is TRBJ2-2, with TRBD2 matching 9 bases. Per the germline V gene, CDR1 is GTSNPN and CDR2 is SVGIG (reference sequence). The CDR3 consists of 16 residues. V was clipped by 4 bases and J by 3 bases; unmatched bases: 9. The CDR3 is CAWMGWREGYTGELFF. The CDR3 coding sequence is TGTGCCTGGATGGGGTGGCGGGAGGGTTACACCGGGGAGCTGTTTTTT.

The rearrangement links TRBV9 to TRBJ2-1; the D is unclear. This CDR3 contains 14 residues. The ends were cut back, 0 bases at V and 3 bases at J, with 7 bases in the middle. Germline CDR1 is SGDLS and CDR2 is YYNGEE. CDR3 amino acids: CASSVGLDYNEQFF. The CDR3 nucleotides read TGTGCCAGCAGCGTAGGGCTTGACTACAATGAGCAGTTCTTC.

This sequence joins TRBV18 and TRBJ1-1; D gene ambiguous. CDR1 is KGHSH and CDR2 is LQKENI in the germline V gene. V lost 0 bases to trimming and J lost 1 base, with 12 bases between them. The CDR3 is made up of 16 amino acids. CDR3 in amino acids: CASSPPSQQRNTEAFF. CDR3 bases: TGTGCCAGCTCACCACCTAGCCAGCAGAGGAACACTGAAGCTTTCTTT.

The rearrangement links TRBV10-2 to TRBJ2-2, with 9 bases fitting TRBD1. The CDR3 loop spans 17 amino acids. J lost 5 bases, V lost 4 bases, and 11 bases had no gene match. CDR1 WSHSY and CDR2 SAAADI come from the germline V gene. CDR3 bases: TGCGCCAGCAGTGGTCCTCCGGGGACAGGGCGGACCGGGGAGCTGTTTTTT. This encodes CASSGPPGTGRTGELFF.

DNA for the CDR3: TGCGCCAGCAGCTTTTCAGCGGGTGCTAACACCGGGGAGCTGTTTTTT. As protein: CASSFSAGANTGELFF. The chain combines TRBV5-1 with TRBJ2-2, with D tentatively TRBD2 (6 bases). V lost 2 bases and J 2 bases, leaving 13 bases between the germline ends. CDR3 length: 16 residues. The germline gives CDR1 SGHRS, CDR2 YFSETQ.

The chain uses TRBV4-1 and TRBJ1-1; unclear D gene. Trimming took 0 bases from V and 4 from J, leaving 12 bases between them. This CDR3 has 15 amino acids. Germline CDR1 and CDR2: MGHRA and YSYEKL. The CDR3 here is CASSQDLVLSTEAFF. The CDR3 DNA reads as TGCGCCAGCAGCCAAGATCTGGTGTTGAGCACTGAAGCTTTCTTT.

The genes are TRBV7-9 and TRBJ2-2; the match to TRBD2 covers 7 bases. The CDR3 is made up of 15 amino acids. Germline V CDR1 and CDR2: SEHNR, FQNEAQ (reference sequence). J was trimmed by 3 bases and V by 1 base; bases with no gene match: 2. CDR3 in amino acids: CASSLGDYYTGELFF. CDR3 bases: TGTGCCAGCAGCTTAGGGGACTACTACACCGGGGAGCTGTTTTTT. Full variable domain (rest looked up from reference TRBV7-9 and TRBJ2-2): DTGVSQNPRHKITKRGQNVTFRCDPISEHNRLYWYRQTLGQGPEFLTYFQNEAQLEKSRLLSDRFSAERPKGSFSTLEIQRTEQGDSAMYLCASSLGDYYTGELFFGEGSRLTVL.

CDR3 loop: CASSQGGTGGGNQPQHF. The CDR3 bases are TGCGCCAGCAGCCAAGGGGGGACAGGGGGCGGGAATCAGCCCCAGCATTTT. J is TRBJ1-5 and V is TRBV4-1, with TRBD1 matching 12 bases. This CDR3 region has 17 residues. Germline CDR1 reads MGHRA; CDR2 reads YSYEKL. J gave up 4 bases and V 1 base, and 5 bases lay outside the gene matches.

V gene TRBV28 combines with J gene TRBJ1-5, with 8 bases matching TRBD1. Germline trimming cut 1 base from V and 0 bases from J; bases unmatched to any gene: 8. CDR3 size: 18 residues. Germline V CDR1 and CDR2: MDHEN, SYDVKM. The CDR3 spells CASSLSSGTGYSNQPQHF. The CDR3 coding sequence is TGTGCCAGCAGTTTATCCTCAGGGACAGGCTATAGCAATCAGCCCCAGCATTTT.

This rearrangement joins TRBV6-1 to TRBJ1-5, with 7 bases lining up with TRBD1. Germline-derived CDR1 and CDR2 are MNHNS and SASEGT. V gave up 4 bases and J gave up 6 bases; unmatched junction bases: 9. This CDR3 spans 15 amino acids. The CDR3 region is CASSGTTGRIQPQHF. Written as DNA, the CDR3 is TGTGCCAGCAGTGGAACGACAGGGCGCATTCAGCCCCAGCATTTT.

The CDR3 coding sequence is TGTGCCAGCAGCTCGGACAGGACCCTCGGGGGCTACACCTTC. Protein sequence: CASSSDRTLGGYTF. The chain carries TRBV5-4 and TRBJ1-2; 7 bases are shared with TRBD1. The CDR3 has 14 amino acids. V was pared by 3 bases and J by 8 bases, with 10 bases of the junction left unmatched. Germline CDR1 reads SGHNT; CDR2 reads YYREEE (reference sequence).

This chain connects TRBV5-1 to TRBJ2-3; 8 bases are a match to TRBD1. The CDR3 spans 16 residues. In germline, CDR1 is SGHRS, CDR2 YFSETQ. V lost 4 bases and J lost 1; bases outside the gene matches: 8. In DNA form, the CDR3 reads TGCGCCAGCAGCATGGACAGGGTTTGGGGCACAGATACGCAGTATTTT. It codes for CASSMDRVWGTDTQYF.

V is TRBV7-2 and J is TRBJ1-3, with D maybe TRBD1 (6 bases). From germline, CDR1 is SGHTA and CDR2 FQGNSA. Trimming left V 1 base short and J 0 bases short, with 10 bases between. This CDR3 spans 16 amino acids. CDR3 DNA sequence: TGTGCCAGCAGCTTAGGGCCGGACAGCTCTGGAAACACCATATATTTT. It translates to CASSLGPDSSGNTIYF. Full variable domain (remainder filled in from reference TRBV7-2 and TRBJ1-3): GAGVSQSPSNKVTEKGKDVELRCDPISGHTALYWYRQSLGQGLEFLIYFQGNSAPDKSGLPSDRFSAERTGGSVSTLTIQRTQQEDSAVYLCASSLGPDSSGNTIYFGEGSWLTVV.

V and J are TRBV11-3 and TRBJ2-1; 11 bases align to TRBD1. The CDR3 totals 15 residues. Germline lookup yields CDR1 SGHNT and CDR2 YENEEA. With 5 bases clipped from V and 9 bases from J, the junction kept 9 bases outside the gene matches. CDR3 nucleotide sequence: TGTGCCAGCAGCATATCCGGGACAGGGGGAGGTGAGCAGTTCTTC. This sequence encodes CASSISGTGGGEQFF.

The chain employs TRBV28 and TRBJ2-1; 7 bases map to TRBD2. V trimming: 7 bases; J trimming: 4 bases; junction bases outside the gene matches: 7. CDR1 is MDHEN and CDR2 is SYDVKM in the germline V gene. The CDR3 sequence is 14 residues long. In DNA, the CDR3 is TGTGCCAGCAATGTCCTAGCGGAGTACAATGAGCAGTTCTTC. Amino acids: CASNVLAEYNEQFF.

This rearrangement joins TRBV27 to TRBJ2-5; D unclear. The closer fit of TRBJ2-7 to the DNA end suggests the J call may be wrong. Germline V gene data show CDR1 as MNHEY and CDR2 as SMNVEV (reference sequence). The CDR3 consists of 13 residues. The CDR3 loop reads CASSPGVWYEQYF. In DNA form, the CDR3 reads TGTGCCAGCAGCCCTGGAGTATGGTACGAGCAGTACTTC.